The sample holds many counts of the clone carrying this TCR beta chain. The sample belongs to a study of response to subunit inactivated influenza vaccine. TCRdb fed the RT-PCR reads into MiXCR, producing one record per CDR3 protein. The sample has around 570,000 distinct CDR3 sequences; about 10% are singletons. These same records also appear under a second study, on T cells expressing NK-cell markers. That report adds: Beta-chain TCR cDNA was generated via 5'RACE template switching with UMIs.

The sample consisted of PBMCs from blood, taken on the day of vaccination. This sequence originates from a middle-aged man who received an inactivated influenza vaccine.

The CDR3 region is CASSLVFRQATYNEQFF. CDR3 bases: TGCGCCAGCAGCTTGGTATTTCGGCAGGCGACCTACAATGAGCAGTTCTTC. The chain recombines TRBV5-1 with TRBJ2-1; no clear D gene. This CDR3 region has 17 residues. V lost 0 bases and J lost 2, with 15 bases in between. CDR1 is SGHRS, CDR2 YFSETQ, per germline.